The entry below describes one T cell receptor (beta chain). The antigen remains undetermined. This entry belongs to a study of T cell responses to AZD1222 COVID-19 vaccine. The study, taken as a whole, reports: Researchers took repertoire samples only after the peak T cell response had come. Receipt of two AZD1222 doses was followed by a rise in Spike-specific TCR breadth and depth. Donors skewed white British and female; clonal diversity was possibly underestimated. The study identified only a handful of AZD1222 recipients as seropositive at baseline.

Sequencing used immunoSEQ multiplex PCR; TCRdb keeps in-frame clones, though not all of them. The sample contains about 170,000 clones, roughly 89% of which appear only once. Germline-derived CDR1 and CDR2 are SEHNR and FQNEAQ (reference sequence). Unmatched junction bases numbered 12, after V lost 5 bases and J lost 6 bases. This CDR3 spans 16 amino acids. This clonotype originated in an adult who received the AZD1222 COVID-19 vaccine. V gene TRBV7-9 combines with J gene TRBJ1-2; 10 bases agree with TRBD1. The specimen comprised peripheral blood, sampled 28 days after the second AZD1222 dose. The CDR3 reads CASSPIGTGVSDGYTF. CDR3 coding DNA: TGTGCCAGCAGCCCTATAGGGACAGGGGTATCTGATGGCTACACCTTC.